This T cell receptor beta chain derives from a study of blood T cell repertoires in COVID-19. Study-wide context: Some COVID-19 samples were acute and others convalescent; all came from the United States, Italy and Spain. T cells, B-cell-depleted T cells, or PBMCs supplied cDNA or gDNA.

Generated by immunoSEQ multiplex PCR, the TCRdb table keeps only in-frame clones and is missing some. Among about 39,000 clones, roughly 80% were seen once, and the ten largest hold approximately 11%. Trimming cost V 10 bases and J 4 bases, with 11 bases left between them. CDR3 size: 12 residues. Looked up from germline, CDR1 is MDHEN and CDR2 is SYDVKM. The sequence was collected from a man in his 60s in a cohort sampled during active COVID-19. The rearrangement uses TRBV28 and TRBJ1-5; D unclear. The sequenced sample consisted of peripheral blood. The CDR3 here is CATSTGNQPQHF. The CDR3 DNA reads as TGTGCCACTTCAACGGGTAATCAGCCCCAGCATTTT.